These 5 T cell receptor beta chains were all obtained from the same sample, sequenced in a study of shared clonotypes between healthy human individuals. Naive-designated CD8 cells lacked CD45RO, were positively enriched for CCR7, and omitted terminally differentiated effector memory CD45RA+ cells. The data were produced by immunoSEQ multiplex PCR, yet TCRdb's version contains in-frame clones alone and is incomplete. The profile shows over 2,000,000 clones, approximately 92% of them singletons. Specimen: naive CD8+ T cells from PBMCs. These TCRs come from a young man in good health. Some clones in this sample may be carry-over from other donors' samples.

V is TRBV7-9 and J is TRBJ1-1; TRBD1 might be the D (5 bases). Germline V gene data show CDR1 as SEHNR and CDR2 as FQNEAQ (reference sequence). The germline V and J ends were trimmed by 5 bases and 6 bases, with 13 bases remaining between them. This CDR3 has 13 residues. The CDR3 region is CASSIWGEPEAFF. CDR3 in DNA: TGTGCCAGCAGCATTTGGGGGGAACCTGAAGCTTTCTTT.

In DNA, the CDR3 is TGTGCCAGCAGCCTGGGACTCCCACAAGAGACCCAGTACTTC. Translation gives CASSLGLPQETQYF. This sequence joins TRBV7-9 and TRBJ2-5; D is possibly TRBD2 (6 bases). Looked up from germline, CDR1 is SEHNR and CDR2 is FQNEAQ (reference sequence). This CDR3 spans 14 amino acids. V lost 5 bases to trimming and J lost 2 bases, with 12 bases between them. Complete variable domain (other parts from reference TRBV7-9 and TRBJ2-5): DTGVSQNPRHKITKRGQNVTFRCDPISEHNRLYWYRQTLGQGPEFLTYFQNEAQLEKSRLLSDRFSAERPKGSFSTLEIQRTEQGDSAMYLCASSLGLPQETQYFGPGTRLLVL.

The chain has TRBV29-1 and TRBJ2-3, with 7 positions matching TRBD2. V dropped 0 bases and J dropped 1; count of bases not matched to a gene: 4. The V gene's germline CDR1 is SQVTM and CDR2 ANQGSEA. CDR3 length: 15 residues. The CDR3 sequence: CSVEDGGVGTDTQYF. DNA of the CDR3: TGCAGCGTTGAAGATGGGGGGGTGGGCACAGATACGCAGTATTTT.

CDR3 DNA sequence: TGTGCCAGCAGTTCCCTGGCGACTAGCGGGGGAGAGACCCAGTACTTC. Encoded protein: CASSSLATSGGETQYF. The rearrangement joins TRBV27 to TRBJ2-5; 12 bases fit TRBD2. Germline CDR1 MNHEY, CDR2 SMNVEV (reference sequence). This CDR3 contains 16 residues. V lost 4 bases to trimming and J lost 4 bases; unmatched junction nucleotides: 7.

This clone was seen once. V gene TRBV5-6 combines with J gene TRBJ2-3; 13 bases line up with TRBD2. The CDR3 spans 15 residues. Germline CDR1 SGHDT, CDR2 YYEEEE. V was clipped by 4 bases and J by 7 bases; unmatched bases: 6. The CDR3 here is CASSPGTSGMNTQYF. Written as DNA, the CDR3 is TGTGCCAGCAGCCCCGGGACTAGCGGGATGAATACGCAGTATTTT.